This TCR beta chain derives from a study of cytomegalovirus exposure and HLA in healthy donors. To note about this clone: Its cognate antigen is unknown.

General study points: Later on, an analysis found that several of the most significant clusters appeared to be linked to common viral pathogens, which included parvovirus B19. Reportedly, cytomegalovirus status was diagnosed with high sensitivity and specificity. While the bulk of TCR sequences proved rare, some public TCRs turned up in many donors.

A multiplex PCR was run with 60 Vbeta primers and 13 Jbeta primers. Measured with immunoSEQ multiplex PCR; TCRdb has only the in-frame clones, and not every one. Found here are under 150,000 clones, about 71% of them singletons; the top ten hold over 2%. This sequence originates from an older woman in good health and CMV-seropositive. The sequenced sample was PBMCs.

The CDR3 protein is CASSSDRENEKLFF. CDR3 bases: TGCGCCAGCAGTTCGGACAGGGAGAATGAAAAACTGTTTTTT. This sequence joins TRBV10-1 and TRBJ1-4; 8 bases align to TRBD1. In germline, CDR1 is WNHNN, CDR2 SYGVQD (reference sequence). The J segment lost 5 bases and the V segment lost 5 bases, leaving 4 bases of the junction unmatched. The CDR3 runs 14 residues.